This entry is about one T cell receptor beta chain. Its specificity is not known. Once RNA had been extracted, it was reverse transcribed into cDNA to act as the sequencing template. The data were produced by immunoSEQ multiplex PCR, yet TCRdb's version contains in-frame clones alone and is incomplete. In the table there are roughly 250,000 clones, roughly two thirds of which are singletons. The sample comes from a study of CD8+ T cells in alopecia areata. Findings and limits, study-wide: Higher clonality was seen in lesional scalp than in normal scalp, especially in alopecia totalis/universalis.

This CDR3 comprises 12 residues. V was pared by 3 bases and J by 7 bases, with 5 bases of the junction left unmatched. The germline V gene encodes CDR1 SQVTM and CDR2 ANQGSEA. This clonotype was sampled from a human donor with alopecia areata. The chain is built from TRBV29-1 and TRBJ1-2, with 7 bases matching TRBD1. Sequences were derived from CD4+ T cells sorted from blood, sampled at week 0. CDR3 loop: CSVDRGLSGYTF. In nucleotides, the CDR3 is TGCAGCGTTGACAGGGGGTTAAGTGGCTACACCTTC. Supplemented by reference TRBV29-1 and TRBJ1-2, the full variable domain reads SAVISQKPSRDICQRGTSLTIQCQVDSQVTMMFWYRQQPGQSLTLIATANQGSEATYESGFVIDKFPISRPNLTFSTLTVSNMSPEDSSIYLCSVDRGLSGYTFGSGTRLTVV.